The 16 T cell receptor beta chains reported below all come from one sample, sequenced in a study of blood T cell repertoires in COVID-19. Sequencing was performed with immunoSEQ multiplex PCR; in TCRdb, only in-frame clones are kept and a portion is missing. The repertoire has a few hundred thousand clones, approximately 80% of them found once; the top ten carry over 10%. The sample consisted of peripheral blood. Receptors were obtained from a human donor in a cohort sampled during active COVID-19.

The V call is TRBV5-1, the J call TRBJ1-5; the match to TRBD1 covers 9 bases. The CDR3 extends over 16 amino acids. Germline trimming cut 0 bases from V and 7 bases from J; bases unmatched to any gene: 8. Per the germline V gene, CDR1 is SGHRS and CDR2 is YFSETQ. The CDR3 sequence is CASSLDGQGMGQPQHF. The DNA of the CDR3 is TGCGCCAGCAGCTTGGATGGACAGGGGATGGGGCAGCCCCAGCATTTT.

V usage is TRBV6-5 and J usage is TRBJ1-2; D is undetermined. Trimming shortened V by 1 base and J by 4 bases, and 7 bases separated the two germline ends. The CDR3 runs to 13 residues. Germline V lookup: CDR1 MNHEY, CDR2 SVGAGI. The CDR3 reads CASSYWSVYGYTF. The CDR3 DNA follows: TGTGCCAGCAGTTACTGGTCAGTCTATGGCTACACCTTC.

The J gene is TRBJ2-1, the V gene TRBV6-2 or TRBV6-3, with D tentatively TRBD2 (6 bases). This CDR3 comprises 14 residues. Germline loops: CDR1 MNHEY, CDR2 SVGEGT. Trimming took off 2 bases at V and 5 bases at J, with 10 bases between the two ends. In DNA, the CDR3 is TGTGCCAGCAGTTACGGGACTGGCAACAATGAGCAGTTCTTC. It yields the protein CASSYGTGNNEQFF.

The CDR3 bases are TGTGCCAGCAGCCAAGACTTTGGGACCCGACTAGCGGGAGCGCGGCAAGAGACCCAGTACTTC. Protein product: CASSQDFGTRLAGARQETQYF. This chain uses TRBV14 with TRBJ2-5; TRBD2 aligns across 12 bases. CDR1 is SGHDN and CDR2 is FVKESK in the germline V gene. The CDR3 is made up of 21 amino acids. V shed 0 bases and J 2 bases; nucleotides not matched to a gene: 16.

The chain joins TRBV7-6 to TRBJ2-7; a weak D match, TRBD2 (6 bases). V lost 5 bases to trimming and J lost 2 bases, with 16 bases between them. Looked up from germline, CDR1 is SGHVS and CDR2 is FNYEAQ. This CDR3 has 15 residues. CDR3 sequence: CASSRRDAGTYEQYF. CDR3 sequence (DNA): TGTGCCAGCAGCCGGCGGGACGCGGGGACCTACGAGCAGTACTTC.

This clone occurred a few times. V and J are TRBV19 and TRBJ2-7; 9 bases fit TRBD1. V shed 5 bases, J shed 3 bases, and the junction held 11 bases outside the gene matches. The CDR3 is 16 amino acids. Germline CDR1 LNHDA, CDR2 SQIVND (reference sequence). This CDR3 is CASSVGTGSVNYEQYF. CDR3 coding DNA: TGTGCCAGTAGTGTTGGGACAGGGTCGGTAAACTACGAGCAGTACTTC.

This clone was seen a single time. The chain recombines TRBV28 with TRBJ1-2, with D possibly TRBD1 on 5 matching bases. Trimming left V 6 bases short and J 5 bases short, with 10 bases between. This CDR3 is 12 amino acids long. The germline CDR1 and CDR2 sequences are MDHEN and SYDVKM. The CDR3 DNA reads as TGTGCCAGCAGCCCCCCAGGGTATGGCTACACCTTC. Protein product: CASSPPGYGYTF.

DNA of the CDR3: TGCGCCAGCAGCCCCGGGACTAGCGGGAGTAACCAAGAGACCCAGTACTTC. It translates to CASSPGTSGSNQETQYF. The chain is built from TRBV5-1 and TRBJ2-5; the match to TRBD2 covers 14 bases. Germline CDR1 and CDR2: SGHRS and YFSETQ. V shed 4 bases, J shed 0 bases, and the junction held 5 bases outside the gene matches. This CDR3 spans 17 amino acids.

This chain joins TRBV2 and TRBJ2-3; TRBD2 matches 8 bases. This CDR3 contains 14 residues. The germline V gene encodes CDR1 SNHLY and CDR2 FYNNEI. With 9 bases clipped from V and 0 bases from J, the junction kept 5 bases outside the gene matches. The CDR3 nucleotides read TGTGCCAGAGATCCTAGCGGGAGCACAGATACGCAGTATTTT. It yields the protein CARDPSGSTDTQYF.

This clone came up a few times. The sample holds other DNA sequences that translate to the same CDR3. Here the CDR3 DNA reads TGTGCCAGTAACAGGGTTAATGAAAAACTGTTTTTT. This sequence encodes CASNRVNEKLFF. This sequence joins TRBV19 and TRBJ1-4; D is possibly TRBD1 (6 bases). Trimming pared 7 bases from V and 4 bases from J, leaving 7 bases between. CDR3 length equals 12 residues. CDR1 LNHDA and CDR2 SQIVND come from the germline V gene (reference sequence).

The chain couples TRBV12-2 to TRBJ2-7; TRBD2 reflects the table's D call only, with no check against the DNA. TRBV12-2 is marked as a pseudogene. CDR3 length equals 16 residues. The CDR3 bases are TGTGCAAGTCGCCAACTACTAGCGGGAGCTTCCTACGAGCAGTACTTC. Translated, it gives CASRQLLAGASYEQYF.

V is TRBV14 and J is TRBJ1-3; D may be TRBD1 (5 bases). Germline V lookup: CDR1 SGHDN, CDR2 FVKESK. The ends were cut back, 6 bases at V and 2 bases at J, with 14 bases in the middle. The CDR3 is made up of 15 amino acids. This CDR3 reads CASSPLSGAGNTIYF. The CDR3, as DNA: TGTGCCAGCAGTCCCTTGTCGGGGGCTGGAAACACCATATATTTT.

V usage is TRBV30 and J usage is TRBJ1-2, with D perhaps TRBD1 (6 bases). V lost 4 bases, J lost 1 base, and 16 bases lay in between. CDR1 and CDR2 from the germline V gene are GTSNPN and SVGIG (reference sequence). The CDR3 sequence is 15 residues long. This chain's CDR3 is CAWTLPTGVNYGYTF. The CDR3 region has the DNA TGTGCCTGGACCCTCCCGACAGGAGTTAACTATGGCTACACCTTC.

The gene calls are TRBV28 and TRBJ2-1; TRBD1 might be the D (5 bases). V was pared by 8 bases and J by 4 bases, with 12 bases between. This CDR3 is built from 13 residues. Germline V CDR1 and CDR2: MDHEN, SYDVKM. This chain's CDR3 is CASWNRNYNEQFF. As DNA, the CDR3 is TGTGCCAGCTGGAACAGGAATTACAATGAGCAGTTCTTC.

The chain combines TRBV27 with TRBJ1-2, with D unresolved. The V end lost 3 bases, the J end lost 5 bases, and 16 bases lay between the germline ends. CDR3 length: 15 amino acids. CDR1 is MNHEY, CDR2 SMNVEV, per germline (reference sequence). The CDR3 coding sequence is TGTGCCAGCAGTTTTTTTAACAACGACGGGTATGGCTACACCTTC. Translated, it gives CASSFFNNDGYGYTF.

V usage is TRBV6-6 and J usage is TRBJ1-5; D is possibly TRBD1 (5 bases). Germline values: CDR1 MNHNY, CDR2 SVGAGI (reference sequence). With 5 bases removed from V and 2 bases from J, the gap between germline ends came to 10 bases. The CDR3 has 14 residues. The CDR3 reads CASSGAWGNQPQHF. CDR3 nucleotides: TGTGCCAGCAGTGGGGCTTGGGGCAATCAGCCCCAGCATTTT.